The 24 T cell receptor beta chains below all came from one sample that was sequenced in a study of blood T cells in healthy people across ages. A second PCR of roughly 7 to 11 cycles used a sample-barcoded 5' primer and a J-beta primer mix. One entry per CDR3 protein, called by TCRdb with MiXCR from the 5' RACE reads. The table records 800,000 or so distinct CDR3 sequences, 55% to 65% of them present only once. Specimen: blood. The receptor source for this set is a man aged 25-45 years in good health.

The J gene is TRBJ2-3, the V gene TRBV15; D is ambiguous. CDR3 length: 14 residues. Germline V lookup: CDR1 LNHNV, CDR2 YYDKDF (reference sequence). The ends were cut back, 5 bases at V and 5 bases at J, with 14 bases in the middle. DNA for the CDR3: TGTGCCACCAGCCGTGACCTGGTTGGAGATACGCAGTATTTT. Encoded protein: CATSRDLVGDTQYF.

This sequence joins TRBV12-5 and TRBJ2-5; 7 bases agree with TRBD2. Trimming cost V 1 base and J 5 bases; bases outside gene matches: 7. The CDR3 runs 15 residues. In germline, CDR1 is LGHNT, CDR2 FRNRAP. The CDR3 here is CASGLGQTSLETQYF. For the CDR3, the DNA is TGTGCTAGTGGTTTGGGCCAGACTAGCCTGGAGACCCAGTACTTC.

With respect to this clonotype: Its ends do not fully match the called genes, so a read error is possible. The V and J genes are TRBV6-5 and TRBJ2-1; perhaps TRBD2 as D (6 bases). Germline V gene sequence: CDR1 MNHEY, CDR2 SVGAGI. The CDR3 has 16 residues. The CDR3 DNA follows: TGTACCAGCAGTTTAGTAGGGAGGAGCTCCTACAATGAGCAGTTCTTC. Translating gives CTSSLVGRSSYNEQFF.

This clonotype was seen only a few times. CDR3 protein: CASSPRDRGTFDEQYF. CDR3 bases: TGTGCCAGCAGCCCCCGGGACAGGGGTACGTTTGACGAGCAGTACTTC. The V and J genes are TRBV27 and TRBJ2-7; TRBD1 aligns across 10 bases. Germline values: CDR1 MNHEY, CDR2 SMNVEV (reference sequence). V lost 6 bases and J lost 5; bases outside the gene matches: 13. The CDR3 length is 16 residues.

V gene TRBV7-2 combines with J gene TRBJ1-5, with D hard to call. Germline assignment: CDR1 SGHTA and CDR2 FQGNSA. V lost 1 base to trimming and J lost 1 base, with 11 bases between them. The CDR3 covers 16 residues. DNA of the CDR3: TGTGCCAGCAGCTTAGTTGCCGGCCGGAGCAATCAGCCCCAGCATTTT. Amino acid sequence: CASSLVAGRSNQPQHF.

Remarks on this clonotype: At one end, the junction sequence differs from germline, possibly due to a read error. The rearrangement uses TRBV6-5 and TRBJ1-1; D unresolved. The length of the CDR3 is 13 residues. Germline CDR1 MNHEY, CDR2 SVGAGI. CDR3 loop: CASSDSTYTEAFF. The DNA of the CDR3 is TGTGCCAGCAGTGACTCGACTTACACTGAAGCTTTCTTT.

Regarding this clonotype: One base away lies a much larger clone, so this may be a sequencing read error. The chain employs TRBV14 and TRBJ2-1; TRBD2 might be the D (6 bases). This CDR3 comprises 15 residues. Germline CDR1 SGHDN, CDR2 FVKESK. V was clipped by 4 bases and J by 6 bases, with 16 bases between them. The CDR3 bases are TGTGCCAGCAGCCCGCCTGGAGGGTCTTCCAATGAGCAGTTCTTC. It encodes CASSPPGGSSNEQFF. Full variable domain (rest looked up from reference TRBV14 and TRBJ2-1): EAGVTQFPSHSVIEKGQTVTLRCDPISGHDNLYWYRRVMGKEIKFLLHFVKESKQDESGMPNNRFLAERTGGTYSTLKVQPAELEDSGVYFCASSPPGGSSNEQFFGPGTRLTVL.

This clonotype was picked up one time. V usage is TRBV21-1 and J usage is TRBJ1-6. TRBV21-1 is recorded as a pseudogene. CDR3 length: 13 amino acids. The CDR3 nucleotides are TGTGCCAGCAGCCGCGGAGGGCTTTCACCCCTCCACTTT. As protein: CASSRGGLSPLHF.

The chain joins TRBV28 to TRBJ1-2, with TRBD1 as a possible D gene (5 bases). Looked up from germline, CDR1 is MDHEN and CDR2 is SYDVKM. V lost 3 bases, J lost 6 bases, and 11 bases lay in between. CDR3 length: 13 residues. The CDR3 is CASSFGGRNGYTF. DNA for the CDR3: TGTGCCAGCAGTTTTGGGGGGAGGAATGGCTACACCTTC.

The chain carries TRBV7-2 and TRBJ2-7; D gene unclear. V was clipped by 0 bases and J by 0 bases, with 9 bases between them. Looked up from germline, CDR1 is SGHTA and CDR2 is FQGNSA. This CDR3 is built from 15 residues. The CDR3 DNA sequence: TGTGCCAGCAGCTTAGCGATCGCAGCCTCCTACGAGCAGTACTTC. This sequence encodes CASSLAIAASYEQYF.

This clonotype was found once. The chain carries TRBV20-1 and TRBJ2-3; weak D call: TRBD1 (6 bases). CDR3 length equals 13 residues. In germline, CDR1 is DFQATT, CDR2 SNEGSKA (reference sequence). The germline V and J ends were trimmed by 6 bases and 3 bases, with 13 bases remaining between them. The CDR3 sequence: CSAQVTGTDTQYF. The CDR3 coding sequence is TGCAGTGCCCAGGTTACAGGGACAGATACGCAGTATTTT.

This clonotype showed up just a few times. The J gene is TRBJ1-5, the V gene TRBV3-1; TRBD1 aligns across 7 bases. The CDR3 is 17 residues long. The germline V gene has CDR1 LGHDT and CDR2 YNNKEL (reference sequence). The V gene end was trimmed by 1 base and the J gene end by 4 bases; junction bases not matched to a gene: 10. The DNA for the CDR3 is TGTGCCAGCAGCCAAGCAGGGGACAGACGGGGAAATCAGCCCCAGCATTTT. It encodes CASSQAGDRRGNQPQHF.

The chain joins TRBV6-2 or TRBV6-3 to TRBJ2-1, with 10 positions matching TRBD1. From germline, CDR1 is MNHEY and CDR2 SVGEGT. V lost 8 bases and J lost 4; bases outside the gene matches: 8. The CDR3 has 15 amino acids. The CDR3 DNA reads TGTGCCAGCCAGGGACAGGGGCTACGATACAATGAGCAGTTCTTC. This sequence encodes CASQGQGLRYNEQFF.

CDR3 coding DNA: TGCAGTCCCAAGGGCGGGAGCTCCTATAATTCACCCCTCCACTTT. It specifies CSPKGGSSYNSPLHF. The V gene is TRBV20-1, the J gene TRBJ1-6; D remains ambiguous. V dropped 8 bases and J dropped 0 bases, with 14 bases sitting between them. Germline CDR1 DFQATT, CDR2 SNEGSKA (reference sequence). This CDR3 spans 15 amino acids.

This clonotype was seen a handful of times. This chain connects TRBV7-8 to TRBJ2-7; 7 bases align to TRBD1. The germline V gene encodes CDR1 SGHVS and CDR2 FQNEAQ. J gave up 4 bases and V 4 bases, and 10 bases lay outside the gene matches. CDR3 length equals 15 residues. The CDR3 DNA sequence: TGTGCCAGCAGCTCCTCCGGACAGGTTGGTTACGAGCAGTACTTC. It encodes CASSSSGQVGYEQYF.

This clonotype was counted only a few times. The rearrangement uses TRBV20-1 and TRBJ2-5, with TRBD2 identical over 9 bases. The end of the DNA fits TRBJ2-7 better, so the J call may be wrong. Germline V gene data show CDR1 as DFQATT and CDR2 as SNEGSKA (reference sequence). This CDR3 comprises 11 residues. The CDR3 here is CRLAGTYEQYF. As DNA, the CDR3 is TGCAGACTAGCGGGCACCTACGAGCAGTACTTC.

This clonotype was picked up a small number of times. The CDR3 nucleotides read TGTGCCAGCAGTCCCGTGTCAAACTATGGCTACACCTTC. This gives the protein CASSPVSNYGYTF. This chain joins TRBV25-1 and TRBJ1-2; unclear D gene. The V end was cut by 5 bases, the J end by 2 bases, with 9 bases between. Germline-derived CDR1 and CDR2 are MGHDK and SYGVNS. This CDR3 has 13 amino acids.

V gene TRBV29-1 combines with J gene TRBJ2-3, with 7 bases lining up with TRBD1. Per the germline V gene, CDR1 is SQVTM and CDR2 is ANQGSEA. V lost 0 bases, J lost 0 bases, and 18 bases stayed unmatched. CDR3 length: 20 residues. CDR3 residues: CSVEDRRGTEESISTDTQYF. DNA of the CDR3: TGCAGCGTTGAAGACAGACGTGGGACAGAGGAATCCATTAGCACAGATACGCAGTATTTT.

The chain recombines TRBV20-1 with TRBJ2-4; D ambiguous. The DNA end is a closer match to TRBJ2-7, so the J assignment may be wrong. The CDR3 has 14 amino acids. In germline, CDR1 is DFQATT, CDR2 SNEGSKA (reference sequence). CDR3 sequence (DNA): TGCAGTGCTAGAAGTACTCAATCTACCTCCGAGCAGTACTTC. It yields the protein CSARSTQSTSEQYF.

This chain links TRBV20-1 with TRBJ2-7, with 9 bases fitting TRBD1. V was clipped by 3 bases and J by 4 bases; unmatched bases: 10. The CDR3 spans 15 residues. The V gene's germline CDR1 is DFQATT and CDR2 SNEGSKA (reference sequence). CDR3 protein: CSARVGTGLWYEQYF. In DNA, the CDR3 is TGCAGTGCTAGGGTTGGGACAGGGCTTTGGTACGAGCAGTACTTC.

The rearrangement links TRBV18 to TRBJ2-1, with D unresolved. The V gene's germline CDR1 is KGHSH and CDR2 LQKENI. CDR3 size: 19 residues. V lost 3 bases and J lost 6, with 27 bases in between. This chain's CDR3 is CASSPPPSTGLGEFNEQFF. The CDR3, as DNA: TGTGCCAGCTCACCTCCTCCTTCGACCGGTCTAGGCGAATTCAATGAGCAGTTCTTC.

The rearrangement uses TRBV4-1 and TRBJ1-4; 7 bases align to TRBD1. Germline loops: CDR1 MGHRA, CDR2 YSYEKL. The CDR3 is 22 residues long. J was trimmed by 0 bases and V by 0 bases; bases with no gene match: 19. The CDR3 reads CASSQESALGGTVFATNEKLFF. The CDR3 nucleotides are TGCGCCAGCAGCCAAGAAAGCGCCTTGGGAGGGACAGTTTTTGCAACTAATGAAAAACTGTTTTTT.

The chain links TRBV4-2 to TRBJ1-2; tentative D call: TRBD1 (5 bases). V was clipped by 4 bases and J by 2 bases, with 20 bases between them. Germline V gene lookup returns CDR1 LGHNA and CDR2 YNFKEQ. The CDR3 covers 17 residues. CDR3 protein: CASSPLEGVVVNYGYTF. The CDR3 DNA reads TGTGCCAGCAGCCCCCTCGAAGGGGTCGTGGTAAACTATGGCTACACCTTC.

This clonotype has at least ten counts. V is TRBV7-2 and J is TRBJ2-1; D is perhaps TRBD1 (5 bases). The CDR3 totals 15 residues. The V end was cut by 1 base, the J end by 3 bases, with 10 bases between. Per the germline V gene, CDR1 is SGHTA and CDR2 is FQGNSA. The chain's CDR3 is CASSLDVTVYNEQFF. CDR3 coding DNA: TGTGCCAGCAGCTTAGACGTGACAGTCTACAATGAGCAGTTCTTC.